This T cell receptor beta chain was retrieved from a study of T cells in Graves' hyperthyroidism and ophthalmopathy. Overall study results and limits: A model using 13 V-J features told ophthalmopathy apart from stable hyperthyroidism.

Concerning this clonotype itself: What it binds is unknown. A much larger clone lies a single base off, so this may be a read error.

Patients aged 18 to 65 had newly diagnosed hyperthyroidism of under 2 months' duration. Researchers barred patients who had uncontrolled infection, other autoimmune disease, pregnancy or lactation. PBMCs were obtained from over 8.5 ml fresh peripheral blood. Trimming took off 5 bases at V and 2 bases at J, with 12 bases between the two ends. Per the germline V gene, CDR1 is SGHAT and CDR2 is FQNNGV. The CDR3 sequence is 14 residues long. Amplification of TCR beta CDR3 regions was performed using RNA transcripts as template. HTBI primers were used for first-round RT-PCR of the TCR CDR3. TCRdb independently ran MiXCR on the multiplex PCR reads; one entry per CDR3 protein. The table has around 340,000 distinct CDR3 sequences, around 13% seen once; the top ten hold under 30%.

The sequenced sample was blood. The receptor comes from a woman in her 30s with Graves' hyperthyroidism. This chain uses TRBV11-2 with TRBJ2-5; possible D gene TRBD2, 5 bases. CDR3 bases: TGTGCCAGCAGCCCCGGACTTCCTCAAGAGACCCAGTACTTC. Its protein product is CASSPGLPQETQYF.